This T cell receptor beta chain emerged from a study of shared clonotypes between healthy human individuals. Germline CDR1 reads SGHRS; CDR2 reads YFSETQ. V was pared by 0 bases and J by 2 bases, with 15 bases between. This CDR3 spans 16 amino acids. Comments on this clone: The antigen remains undetermined.

General study points: Although depth was large, rarefaction showed that sequencing of the sorted subsets was incomplete. Represented genetic and exposure-history diversity was restricted by having few donors. Estimated richness was generally greater in naive than memory subsets.

Authors' methods: In the immunoSEQ data, sequences were junction-only and lacked quality scores, so filtering differed. Profiling relied on immunoSEQ multiplex PCR, and the TCRdb table lists in-frame clones only, not all of them. The V and J calls and clone size come from that table; D and trimming were worked out from the DNA. The sample shows 2 million to 2.5 million clones, around 93% of them seen only once. The source material was naive CD4+ T cells from PBMCs. Subset here: CD45RA+ positively selected. This sequence joins TRBV5-1 and TRBJ2-7; D is perhaps TRBD2 (6 bases). This TCR came from a young man in good health. Some clones in this sample may be carry-over from other donors' samples. CDR3 nucleotides: TGCGCCAGCAGCTTGGCCGGGGGACCCTACCCCTACGAGCAGTACTTC. It encodes CASSLAGGPYPYEQYF.